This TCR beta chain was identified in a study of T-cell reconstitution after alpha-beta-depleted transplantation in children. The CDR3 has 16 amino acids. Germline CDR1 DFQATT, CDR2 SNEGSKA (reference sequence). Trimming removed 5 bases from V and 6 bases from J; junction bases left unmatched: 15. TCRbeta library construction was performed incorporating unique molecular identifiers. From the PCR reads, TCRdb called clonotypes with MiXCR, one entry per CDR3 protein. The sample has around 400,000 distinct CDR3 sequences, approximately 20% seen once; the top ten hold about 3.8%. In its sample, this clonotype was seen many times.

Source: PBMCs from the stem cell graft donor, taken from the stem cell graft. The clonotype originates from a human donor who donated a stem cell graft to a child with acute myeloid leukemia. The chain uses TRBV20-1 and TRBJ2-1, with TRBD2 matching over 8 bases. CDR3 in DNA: TGCAGTGCTCAGGGACTAAGCGGGAGTTTTCTCAATGAGCAGTTCTTC. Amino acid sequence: CSAQGLSGSFLNEQFF.